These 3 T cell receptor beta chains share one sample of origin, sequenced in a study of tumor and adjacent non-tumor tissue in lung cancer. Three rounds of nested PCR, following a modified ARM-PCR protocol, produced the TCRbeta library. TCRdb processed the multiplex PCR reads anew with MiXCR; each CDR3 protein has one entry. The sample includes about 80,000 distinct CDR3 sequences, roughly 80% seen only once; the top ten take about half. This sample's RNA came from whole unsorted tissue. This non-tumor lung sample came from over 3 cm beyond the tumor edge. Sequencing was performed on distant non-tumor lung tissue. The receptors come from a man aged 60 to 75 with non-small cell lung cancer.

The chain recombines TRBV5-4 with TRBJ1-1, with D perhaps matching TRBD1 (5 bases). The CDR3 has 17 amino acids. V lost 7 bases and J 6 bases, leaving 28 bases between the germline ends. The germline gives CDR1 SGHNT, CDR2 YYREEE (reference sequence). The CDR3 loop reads CASGAGRLGRGDPEAFF. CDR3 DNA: TGTGCCAGCGGCGCCGGTCGACTGGGACGAGGCGACCCTGAAGCTTTCTTT.

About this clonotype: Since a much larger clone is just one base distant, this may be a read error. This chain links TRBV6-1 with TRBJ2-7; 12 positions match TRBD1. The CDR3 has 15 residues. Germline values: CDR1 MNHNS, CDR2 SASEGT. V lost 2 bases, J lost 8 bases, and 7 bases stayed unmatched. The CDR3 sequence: CASSEPGTGGDKQYF. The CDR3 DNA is TGTGCCAGCAGTGAACCCGGGACAGGGGGCGACAAGCAGTACTTC.

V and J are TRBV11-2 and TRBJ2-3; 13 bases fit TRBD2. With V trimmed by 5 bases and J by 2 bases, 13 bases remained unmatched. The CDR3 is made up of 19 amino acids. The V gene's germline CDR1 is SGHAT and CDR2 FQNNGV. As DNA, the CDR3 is TGTGCCAGCAGCCCGGGACTAGCGGGAAAGTTAGGTGTCACAGATACGCAGTATTTT. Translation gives CASSPGLAGKLGVTDTQYF.